These 17 T cell receptor beta chains were all obtained from the same sample, sequenced in a study of cytomegalovirus exposure and HLA in healthy donors. The PCR made use of 60 Vbeta and 13 Jbeta primers. Sequencing used immunoSEQ multiplex PCR; TCRdb keeps in-frame clones, though not all of them. This sample has around 140,000 clones, with about 83% found just once. Sequenced input: PBMCs. These receptors were obtained from a young woman in good health and CMV-seronegative.

The chain has TRBV10-3 and TRBJ2-2; TRBD1 matches at 7 bases. J lost 5 bases, V lost 11 bases, and 5 bases had no gene match. The CDR3 contains 12 residues. Germline assignment: CDR1 ENHRY and CDR2 SYGVKD. CDR3: CAVTGETGELFF. Here the CDR3 DNA reads TGTGCCGTTACAGGGGAGACCGGGGAGCTGTTTTTT.

A few counts support this clone. This sequence joins TRBV19 and TRBJ1-1; TRBD1 matches 7 bases. The CDR3 sequence is 12 residues long. Trimming removed 10 bases from V and 6 bases from J; junction bases left unmatched: 8. CDR1 LNHDA and CDR2 SQIVND come from the germline V gene (reference sequence). The CDR3 DNA sequence: TGTGCCACGAGGACAGGTCCCGCTGAAGCTTTCTTT. Its translation is CATRTGPAEAFF.

The chain is built from TRBV28 and TRBJ2-7; possibly TRBD1 for D (6 bases). Trimming pared 6 bases from V and 3 bases from J, leaving 18 bases between. The CDR3 runs 15 residues. Germline CDR1 reads MDHEN; CDR2 reads SYDVKM. The CDR3 loop is CASSTSYRVGYEQYF. DNA of the CDR3: TGTGCCAGCAGCACCTCGTACAGGGTCGGCTACGAGCAGTACTTC. Looking up the rest from reference TRBV28 and TRBJ2-7 gives the full variable domain: DVKVTQSSRYLVKRTGEKVFLECVQDMDHENMFWYRQDPGLGLRLIYFSYDVKMKEKGDIPEGYSVSREKKERFSLILESASTNQTSMYLCASSTSYRVGYEQYFGPGTRLTVT.

V gene TRBV2 combines with J gene TRBJ1-2; 9 nucleotides line up with TRBD1. Germline V gene lookup returns CDR1 SNHLY and CDR2 FYNNEI. Germline trimming cut 9 bases from V and 4 bases from J; bases unmatched to any gene: 12. This CDR3 is built from 15 residues. The CDR3 region is CARGPTGGYGYGYTF. The CDR3 DNA is TGTGCCAGGGGTCCTACAGGGGGCTATGGCTATGGCTACACCTTC.

This chain connects TRBV7-9 to TRBJ1-4; D gene unclear. The germline V and J ends were trimmed by 4 bases and 1 base, with 10 bases remaining between them. The CDR3 loop spans 15 amino acids. The V gene's germline CDR1 is SEHNR and CDR2 FQNEAQ (reference sequence). The chain's CDR3 is CASSSNTGTNEKLFF. The CDR3 nucleotides are TGTGCCAGCAGCTCGAACACGGGAACTAATGAAAAACTGTTTTTT.

This clone has only one observation. The chain is built from TRBV6-6 and TRBJ2-7, with 9 bases aligning to TRBD1. The V gene end was trimmed by 2 bases and the J gene end by 5 bases; junction bases not matched to a gene: 4. From germline, CDR1 is MNHNY and CDR2 SVGAGI (reference sequence). The CDR3 sequence is 14 residues long. CDR3 nucleotides: TGTGCCAGCAGTTACAGGGGACAGGGCCACGAGCAGTACTTC. Translated, it gives CASSYRGQGHEQYF.

This clone was detected only a few times. This chain links TRBV7-8 with TRBJ2-2; 7 bases are shared with TRBD2. V trimming: 2 bases; J trimming: 0 bases; junction bases outside the gene matches: 3. In germline, CDR1 is SGHVS, CDR2 FQNEAQ. There are 16 residues in the CDR3. The CDR3 region is CASSLMAGANTGELFF. CDR3 in DNA: TGTGCCAGCAGCTTAATGGCGGGGGCGAACACCGGGGAGCTGTTTTTT.

The rearrangement links TRBV28 to TRBJ2-7, with D unresolved. Deletions cut 6 bases from V and 2 bases from J, with 8 bases between. The CDR3 sequence is 12 residues long. CDR1 is MDHEN, CDR2 SYDVKM, per germline. The CDR3 loop is CASSDITYEQYF. Written as DNA, the CDR3 is TGTGCCAGCAGCGACATCACCTACGAGCAGTACTTC.

J is TRBJ1-4 and V is TRBV28; D possibly corresponds to TRBD1 (5 bases). Germline V lookup: CDR1 MDHEN, CDR2 SYDVKM. The CDR3 has 15 amino acids. Trimming shortened V by 4 bases and J by 6 bases, and 15 bases separated the two germline ends. The CDR3, as DNA: TGTGCCAGCAGTTCAGCGGGACGGTCGGATGAAAAACTGTTTTTT. Its protein product is CASSSAGRSDEKLFF. Using reference TRBV28 and TRBJ1-4 for the parts outside the CDR3, the full variable domain is DVKVTQSSRYLVKRTGEKVFLECVQDMDHENMFWYRQDPGLGLRLIYFSYDVKMKEKGDIPEGYSVSREKKERFSLILESASTNQTSMYLCASSSAGRSDEKLFFGSGTQLSVL.

The gene calls are TRBV14 and TRBJ2-7, with D possibly being TRBD1 (6 bases). V lost 0 bases and J 7 bases, leaving 19 bases between the germline ends. The CDR3 consists of 16 residues. Germline loops: CDR1 SGHDN, CDR2 FVKESK. The CDR3 nucleotides are TGTGCCAGCAGCCAAGAGCAGACAGGTCCTCCGGGAGAGCAGTACTTC. Its protein product is CASSQEQTGPPGEQYF.

CDR3 nucleotides: TGTGCCAGCACTTTAGACAGGGTGACTCAAGCTTTCTTT. It encodes CASTLDRVTQAFF. V is TRBV6-1 and J is TRBJ1-1, with 7 bases that match TRBD1. Per germline, CDR1 MNHNS and CDR2 SASEGT. The CDR3 spans 13 residues. With 7 bases clipped from V and 9 bases from J, the junction kept 11 bases outside the gene matches.

This chain uses TRBV6-1 with TRBJ2-1; 11 nucleotides align to TRBD1. The ends lost 6 bases at V and 6 bases at J; junction bases unmatched: 7. The CDR3 consists of 15 residues. The germline gives CDR1 MNHNS, CDR2 SASEGT. The CDR3 region has the DNA TGTGCCAGCAGAAATCCGGGACAGGGGGGCAATGAGCAGTTCTTC. Residues: CASRNPGQGGNEQFF.

Here the CDR3 reads CASSSIGGARNTEAFF. Here the CDR3 DNA reads TGTGCCAGCAGTTCGATCGGGGGGGCGCGAAACACTGAAGCTTTCTTT. The J gene is TRBJ1-1, the V gene TRBV27; possibly TRBD1 for D (6 bases). This CDR3 region has 16 residues. Germline lookup yields CDR1 MNHEY and CDR2 SMNVEV (reference sequence). The V end lost 4 bases, the J end lost 2 bases, and 17 bases lay between the germline ends.

V and J are TRBV30 and TRBJ1-5; D call uncertain. Looked up from germline, CDR1 is GTSNPN and CDR2 is SVGIG (reference sequence). Trimming took off 2 bases at V and 3 bases at J, with 8 bases between the two ends. The CDR3 extends over 13 amino acids. CDR3 DNA sequence: TGTGCCTGGAGTCCGTCTAACAATCAGCCCCAGCATTTT. The encoded protein is CAWSPSNNQPQHF.

V is TRBV28 and J is TRBJ1-2, with D perhaps matching TRBD1 (5 bases). This CDR3 is built from 15 residues. V gave up 1 base and J gave up 5 bases, with 14 bases separating them. Germline V CDR1 and CDR2: MDHEN, SYDVKM. The CDR3 DNA is TGTGCCAGCAGTTTATCATCCCAGGGTGGGTATGGCTACACCTTC. Translating gives CASSLSSQGGYGYTF.

The J gene is TRBJ1-3, the V gene TRBV30; 8 bases are shared with TRBD1. Trimming took 1 base from V and 0 from J; bases not matched to a gene: 2. The CDR3 is 15 amino acids. Germline V lookup: CDR1 GTSNPN, CDR2 SVGIG (reference sequence). The DNA of the CDR3 is TGTGCCTGGAGTGAAACAGGGGGCTCTGGAAACACCATATATTTT. This encodes CAWSETGGSGNTIYF.

The chain is built from TRBV28 and TRBJ1-1; TRBD1 is a possible D gene (5 bases). CDR3 size: 15 residues. Germline values: CDR1 MDHEN, CDR2 SYDVKM. V lost 3 bases and J lost 3, with 14 bases in between. Here the CDR3 reads CASSFRVIFHTEAFF. CDR3 sequence (DNA): TGTGCCAGCAGTTTCAGGGTGATCTTTCACACTGAAGCTTTCTTT.